These T cell receptor beta chains were read from a single sample in a study of T cell responses to AZD1222 COVID-19 vaccine. Libraries were prepared by immunoSEQ multiplex PCR; TCRdb keeps only in-frame clonotypes and omits some of them. The sample records 75,000 to 100,000 clones, 70% to 90% being singletons. The source material was peripheral blood, sampled on day 0 of AZD1222 vaccination. Every receptor here comes from an adult in good health. Both conserved end residues are part of each CDR3. The D gene is left open where the match is weak. For some rows the clone size is stated as once, few or many, or as a class when expanded; others skip it.

D gene	V gene	J gene	clone size	CDR3 DNA	CDR3 protein
-	TRBV6-5	TRBJ2-1	-	TGTGCCAGCAGTTACACCTCGGGGAGCTCCTACAATGAGCAGTTCTTC	CASSYTSGSSYNEQFF
TRBD1	TRBV9	TRBJ1-6	once	TGTGCCAGCAGCGTAGAGCCAGGGGGAGAATCACCCCTCCACTTT	CASSVEPGGESPLHF
-	TRBV7-9	TRBJ2-1	-	TGTGCCAGCAGTCACGTGCAGGCCTACAATGAGCAGTTCTTC	CASSHVQAYNEQFF
-	TRBV5-5	TRBJ2-7	-	TGTGCCAGCAGCTCCACGGCCGATTACTACGAGCAGTACTTC	CASSSTADYYEQYF
TRBD1	TRBV27	TRBJ1-6	once	TGTGCCAGCAGGGACAGGGATTCACCCCTCCACTTT	CASRDRDSPLHF
TRBD2	TRBV9	TRBJ2-5	-	TGTGCCAGCAGCTTCCTATCGACTAGCGGAGAGACCCAGTACTTC	CASSFLSTSGETQYF
TRBD1	TRBV11-2	TRBJ1-6	few	TGTGCCAGCAGCCGCGGGACAGGGGGTTCACCCCTCCACTTT	CASSRGTGGSPLHF
TRBD2	TRBV19	TRBJ2-1	once	TGTGCCAGTACCATGTCCCCTAGCGGGGGGGATGAGCAGTTCTTC	CASTMSPSGGDEQFF
-	TRBV6-2/TRBV6-3	TRBJ2-3	-	TGTGCCAGCAGTTCTTGGGGGTACACAGATACGCAGTATTTT	CASSSWGYTDTQYF
-	TRBV11-3	TRBJ2-5	-	TGTGCCAGCAGCCACCAACGGCCGGAGACCCAGTACTTC	CASSHQRPETQYF
-	TRBV20-1	TRBJ2-5	-	TGCAGGACCGTATACCAAGAGACCCAGTACTTC	CRTVYQETQYF
-	TRBV19	TRBJ1-1	once	TGTGCCAGTATTTCAGACAGGAGGAACACTGAAGCTTTCTTT	CASISDRRNTEAFF
TRBD2	TRBV6-6	TRBJ2-1	few	TGTGCCAGCAGTCCGACTAGCGGGGGGGGAGGCGAGCAGTTCTTC	CASSPTSGGGGEQFF
-	TRBV7-8	TRBJ1-2	-	TGTGCCAGCAGCTTGGCCTCAAAGAACTATGGCTACACCTTC	CASSLASKNYGYTF
-	TRBV7-9	TRBJ1-2	few	TGTGCCAGCAGCTTACAGGAAAACTATGGCTACACCTTC	CASSLQENYGYTF
TRBD2	TRBV6-1	TRBJ2-4	-	TGTGCCAGCAGTGGTAGCGGGGGACTAGCCAAAAACATTCAGTACTTC	CASSGSGGLAKNIQYF
-	TRBV9	TRBJ2-7	-	TGTGCCAGCAGCGCAGGCCCGTCCTACGAGCAGTACTTC	CASSAGPSYEQYF
TRBD1	TRBV5-1	TRBJ1-3	-	TGCGCCAGCAGCTTTGACAGGGGGGCTGGAAACACCATATATTTT	CASSFDRGAGNTIYF
-	TRBV29-1	TRBJ2-7	once	TGCAGCGTTGAAGGAACAGGTGCGGACTACGAGCAGTACTTC	CSVEGTGADYEQYF